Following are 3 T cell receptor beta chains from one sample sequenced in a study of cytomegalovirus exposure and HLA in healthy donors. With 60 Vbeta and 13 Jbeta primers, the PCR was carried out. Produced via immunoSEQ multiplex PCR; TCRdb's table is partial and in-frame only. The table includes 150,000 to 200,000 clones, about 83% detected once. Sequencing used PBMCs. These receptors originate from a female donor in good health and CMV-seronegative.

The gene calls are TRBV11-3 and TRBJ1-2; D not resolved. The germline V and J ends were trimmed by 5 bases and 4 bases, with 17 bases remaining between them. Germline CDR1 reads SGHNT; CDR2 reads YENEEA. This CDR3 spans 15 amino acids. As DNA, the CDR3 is TGTGCCAGCAGCCCAGAGGCAGGACTGGGCTATGGCTACACCTTC. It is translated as CASSPEAGLGYGYTF.

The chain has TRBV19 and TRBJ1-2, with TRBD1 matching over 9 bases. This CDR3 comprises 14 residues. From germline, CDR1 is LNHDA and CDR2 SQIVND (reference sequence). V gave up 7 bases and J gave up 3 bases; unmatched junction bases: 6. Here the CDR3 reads CASTGTGSDYGYTF. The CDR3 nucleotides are TGTGCCAGTACCGGGACAGGGTCCGACTATGGCTACACCTTC.

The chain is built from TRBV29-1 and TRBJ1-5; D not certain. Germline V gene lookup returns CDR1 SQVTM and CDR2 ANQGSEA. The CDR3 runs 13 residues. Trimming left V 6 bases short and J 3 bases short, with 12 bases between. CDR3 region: CSVGDNINQPQHF. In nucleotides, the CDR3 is TGCAGCGTGGGCGATAATATCAATCAGCCCCAGCATTTT.